This TCR beta chain was captured in a study of T cells in Graves' hyperthyroidism and ophthalmopathy. Comments on this clonotype: Its target is not known.

Study observations and caveats: Most expanded thyroid clonotypes above 0.001 also appeared in blood. Prediction of ophthalmopathy progression came a median roughly 6.6 months pre-onset.

Exclusion criteria comprised uncontrolled infection, other autoimmune disease, pregnancy or lactation. Ahead of any ophthalmopathy symptoms, the blood sample was obtained at the first diagnosis of hyperthyroidism. Template material for amplifying TCR beta CDR3 regions consisted of RNA transcripts. Primed by the HTBI set, a first-round RT-PCR was run on the TCR CDR3. TCRdb used MiXCR to reprocess the multiplex PCR reads, holding one entry per CDR3 protein. Here the sample spans under 350,000 distinct CDR3 sequences, under 30% being singletons. The germline V gene has CDR1 SGHDT and CDR2 YYEEEE. V gave up 1 base and J gave up 4 bases, with 12 bases separating them. There are 14 residues in the CDR3.

The V call is TRBV5-6, the J call TRBJ2-7, with D maybe TRBD1 (6 bases). The receptor was derived from a man aged 40-50 years with Graves' hyperthyroidism that later progressed to Graves' ophthalmopathy. Sequences were obtained from blood. CDR3 in amino acids: CASSLTGSIYEQYF. CDR3 bases: TGTGCCAGCAGCTTGACAGGGTCTATATACGAGCAGTACTTC.